The 10 T cell receptor beta chains listed next were all sequenced from one sample in a study of molecular identifiers for immune sequencing clone quantification. TCRdb fed the PCR reads into MiXCR, producing one record per CDR3 protein. The table shows some 580,000 distinct CDR3 sequences, with about 25% occurring only once. The sequenced sample was naive CD8+ T cells from blood, with Jurkat cell RNA spiked in. Documented subset: FACS-sorted CD8+CD4-CCR7+CD45RA+ naive T cells. These receptors all come from a human donor in good health. Some libraries in this study had Jurkat cell RNA spiked in.

Of note for this clonotype: A much larger clonotype is one base distant, so this may be a read error. The chain links TRBV5-6 to TRBJ2-1, with D uncertain. The CDR3 runs 12 residues. Germline lookup yields CDR1 SGHDT and CDR2 YYEEEE. CDR3 loop: CACSSTGNEQFF. The CDR3 DNA follows: TGTGCCTGCAGCTCCACGGGTAATGAGCAGTTCTTC.

This clonotype occurred a few times. The V gene is TRBV7-6, the J gene TRBJ1-1; the D gene is possibly TRBD1 (6 bases). Germline assignment: CDR1 SGHVS and CDR2 FNYEAQ. The V and J ends lost 1 base and 1 base respectively, with 13 bases between them. The CDR3 covers 16 residues. The CDR3 sequence: CASSLVWDTSNTEAFF. The CDR3 DNA reads TGTGCCAGCAGCTTAGTTTGGGACACCTCGAACACTGAAGCTTTCTTT.

Comments on this clonotype: A single base separates this from a much larger clone, so it may be a read error. The chain combines TRBV5-1 with TRBJ2-7, with D unclear. Germline values: CDR1 SGHRS, CDR2 YFSETQ. This CDR3 spans 13 amino acids. The CDR3 protein is CACSTDNAYEQYF. CDR3 coding DNA: TGCGCCTGCAGCACTGACAATGCCTACGAGCAGTACTTC. The complete variable domain, with remaining parts taken from reference TRBV5-1 and TRBJ2-7, reads KAGVTQTPRYLIKTRGQQVTLSCSPISGHRSVSWYQQTPGQGLQFLFEYFSETQRNKGNFPGRFSGRQFSNSRSEMNVSTLELGDSALYLCACSTDNAYEQYFGPGTRLTVT.

Points on this clonotype: This may come from a read error, since a much larger clone is one base off. Since the CDR3 does not end with the conserved phenylalanine or tryptophan, this likely comes from a read error. V usage is TRBV2 and J usage is TRBJ1-1; the D is unclear. Germline V gene sequence: CDR1 SNHLY, CDR2 FYNNEI. The V gene lost 6 bases and the J gene lost 1 base, with 15 bases spanning the gap. The CDR3 loop spans 15 amino acids. This CDR3 reads CASSLTTHSNTEAFS. In nucleotides, the CDR3 is TGTGCCAGCAGCCTTACGACACATTCGAACACTGAAGCTTTCTCT.

This clonotype was seen ten or more times. V and J are TRBV6-2 or TRBV6-3 and TRBJ2-7, with 13 bases fitting TRBD2. The ends lost 6 bases at V and 4 bases at J; junction bases unmatched: 3. CDR1 and CDR2 from the germline V gene are MNHEY and SVGEGT. CDR3 length: 14 residues. DNA of the CDR3: TGTGCCAGCAGACGACTAGCGGGAGGATACGAGCAGTACTTC. Translated, it gives CASRRLAGGYEQYF.

Details on this clonotype: This clone may be a read error of a much larger clone one base away. The V gene is TRBV4-3, the J gene TRBJ2-6; TRBD2 aligns across 8 bases. The V gene's germline CDR1 is LGHNA and CDR2 YSLEER. The CDR3 has 14 amino acids. CDR3 in DNA: TGCGCCGGCAGCGGGGGCTCTGGGGCCAACGTCCTGACTTTC. This encodes CAGSGGSGANVLTF.

A word on this clonotype: Because it lacks the conserved phenylalanine or tryptophan at the end, this CDR3 is likely a read error. The genes are TRBV4-3 and TRBJ2-7, with 7 bases aligning to TRBD2. This CDR3 comprises 15 residues. Looked up from germline, CDR1 is LGHNA and CDR2 is YSLEER. V shed 6 bases and J 4 bases; nucleotides not matched to a gene: 12. CDR3 nucleotides: TGCGCCAGCAGACTAGGGAGGGCCGGGGCTTACGAGCAGTACTAC. It encodes CASRLGRAGAYEQYY.

This clonotype has a count of ten or more. CDR3 amino acids: CASSRGQGLNTEAFF. For the CDR3, the DNA is TGCGCCAGCAGCCGCGGACAGGGATTGAACACTGAAGCTTTCTTT. The gene calls are TRBV4-3 and TRBJ1-1; 8 nucleotides align to TRBD1. The V gene end was trimmed by 4 bases and the J gene end by 0 bases; junction bases not matched to a gene: 4. Germline CDR1 and CDR2: LGHNA and YSLEER. CDR3 length: 15 amino acids.

The rearrangement uses TRBV10-3 and TRBJ2-7, with TRBD1 matching over 9 bases. The trim removed 3 bases at V and 5 bases at J, leaving 2 bases unmatched. The germline V gene encodes CDR1 ENHRY and CDR2 SYGVKD. This CDR3 region has 13 residues. CDR3 region: CAISETGGNEQYF. The CDR3 region has the DNA TGTGCCATCAGTGAAACAGGGGGCAACGAGCAGTACTTC.

This clonotype occurred many times. The chain has TRBV12-3 or TRBV12-4 and TRBJ2-1; D call uncertain. The V gene lost 1 base and the J gene lost 3 bases, with 7 bases spanning the gap. CDR3 length: 14 residues. The CDR3 DNA is TGTGCCAGCAGTTTAGACCTATTCTACAATGAGCAGTTCTTC. It is translated as CASSLDLFYNEQFF.